These T cell receptor beta chains were read from a single sample in a study of radiotherapy plus CTLA-4 blockade in lung cancer. Method: immunoSEQ multiplex PCR; TCRdb's copy keeps in-frame clones and lacks some. This sample has around 80,000 clones; just under 75% occur once, and the top ten carry 9.9%. Sample: peripheral blood, taken from a patient treated with radiotherapy plus ipilimumab. The receptor source for this set is a human donor with non-small cell lung cancer whose response to radiotherapy plus ipilimumab could not be evaluated. CDR3s include the opening cysteine and the closing phenylalanine or tryptophan. The order of the fields is D gene, clone size, V gene, J gene, CDR3 DNA, CDR3 protein. A D gene is named only where the DNA matches it firmly. Clone sizes are given selectively: once, few, many, or a class where the clone is expanded.

TRBD1	.	TRBV18	TRBJ2-7	TGTGCCAGCTCACTTGACAGGGGGGCCACAGAGCAGTACTTC	CASSLDRGATEQYF
.	.	TRBV6-6	TRBJ1-5	TGTGCCAGCAGTCGGACATACAATCAGCCCCAGCATTTT	CASSRTYNQPQHF
.	once	TRBV20-1	TRBJ2-1	TGCAGTGCTAGCGGGTACAATGAGCAGTTCTTC	CSASGYNEQFF
TRBD2	.	TRBV28	TRBJ2-3	TGTGCCAGCAGTTCCATGGGACTAGCAGAAGATACGCAGTATTTT	CASSSMGLAEDTQYF
TRBD1	.	TRBV6-1	TRBJ1-2	TGTGCCAGCAGTCCCCAGGCACAGGGGGGCTATGGCTACACCTTC	CASSPQAQGGYGYTF
.	.	TRBV6-4	TRBJ1-2	TGTGCCAGCAGTGACTGGGCAGGGGAGTCGGATGGCTACACCTTC	CASSDWAGESDGYTF
.	.	TRBV5-1	TRBJ1-1	TGCGCCAGCAGCTTGGGGGCCGATGAAGCTTTCTTT	CASSLGADEAFF
TRBD2	few	TRBV7-9	TRBJ2-3	TGTGCCAGCAGCTCCCAGCGGGGTGGAATGTCAGATACGCAGTATTTT	CASSSQRGGMSDTQYF
TRBD1	.	TRBV30	TRBJ2-7	TGTGCCTGGGGCGGGACAGGGCCCTACGAGCAGTACTTC	CAWGGTGPYEQYF
TRBD2	.	TRBV7-2	TRBJ2-1	TGTGCCAGCAGCCTTGTAGCGGGATACGGGGCTGGTGAGCAGTTCTTC	CASSLVAGYGAGEQFF
.	.	TRBV4-1	TRBJ2-1	TGCGCCAGCAGCCAAGACTATTACAATGAGCAGTTCTTC	CASSQDYYNEQFF
.	.	TRBV5-1	TRBJ2-3	TGCGCCAGCAGCTTGGTCAGCGAGGGAGCAGATACGCAGTATTTT	CASSLVSEGADTQYF
.	.	TRBV7-7	TRBJ2-7	TGTGCCAGCAGCTTATCGGACAGCCACCAGCAGTACTTC	CASSLSDSHQQYF
TRBD1	.	TRBV7-9	TRBJ1-4	TGTGCCAGCAGCTTAGGCGTCGGTAAGGGACAGCCTAATGAAAAACTGTTTTTT	CASSLGVGKGQPNEKLFF
.	.	TRBV19	TRBJ2-2	TGTGCCAGTAGTATAGGGGGTACTGATCGGGGACTTCGGAACACCGGGGAGCTGTTTTTT	CASSIGGTDRGLRNTGELFF
.	once	TRBV28	TRBJ1-2	TGTGCCAGGGACAAAGATGGCTACACCTTC	CARDKDGYTF
TRBD2	.	TRBV11-2	TRBJ2-5	TGTGCCAGCAGCCCCCTACTAGCGAACCAAGAGACCCAGTACTTC	CASSPLLANQETQYF
.	.	TRBV11-2	TRBJ1-2	TGTGCCAGCAGCTTAGGAGCCTGGACAGAAAGCTACACCTTC	CASSLGAWTESYTF
TRBD2	.	TRBV5-1	TRBJ2-7	TGCGCCAGCAGCTTGGCCGGGGGGATGACCTACGAGCAGTACTTC	CASSLAGGMTYEQYF
.	.	TRBV7-9	TRBJ2-5	TGTGCCAGCAGTGCTCCCAGGCGCGAGACCCAGTACTTC	CASSAPRRETQYF
.	.	TRBV5-1	TRBJ2-3	TGCGCCAGCAGCCAAAGGGACAGGGGAGCGGGAGGAGGCTCAGATACGCAGTATTTT	CASSQRDRGAGGGSDTQYF
TRBD1	.	TRBV5-8	TRBJ1-6	TGTGCCAGCAGCTTCCGGGACAGCTATTCACCCCTCCACTTT	CASSFRDSYSPLHF
TRBD2	.	TRBV29-1	TRBJ2-1	TGCAGCGGGCGACTAGCGGGAGTATCCCATGAGCAGTTCTTC	CSGRLAGVSHEQFF
.	.	TRBV7-2	TRBJ2-2	TGTGCCAGCAGCCTAAACCCGAACACCGGGGAGCTGTTTTTT	CASSLNPNTGELFF
TRBD1	.	TRBV5-1	TRBJ2-1	TGCGCCAGCAGCTTGGTTGCGACAGGGCATGGGAATGAGCAGTTCTTC	CASSLVATGHGNEQFF
TRBD1	few	TRBV10-3	TRBJ1-2	TGTGCCATCAACGGGACAGGGCCCTATGGCTACACCTTC	CAINGTGPYGYTF
TRBD2	once	TRBV4-1	TRBJ2-3	TGCGCCAGCAGCCAAGTAGGGAGCGGGGGACCCGATACGCAGTATTTT	CASSQVGSGGPDTQYF
.	.	TRBV7-2	TRBJ2-1	TGTGCCAGCCGCGAGCGGAGTAGCTCCTACAATGAGCAGTTCTTC	CASRERSSSYNEQFF
.	.	TRBV27	TRBJ1-1	TGTGCCAGCAGTTTACGGGGGGGTGAAGCTTTCTTT	CASSLRGGEAFF
.	.	TRBV5-1	TRBJ2-5	TGCGCCAGCAGCTTGTTTCCAGGGCAAGAGACCCAGTACTTC	CASSLFPGQETQYF